The TCR beta chain described here comes from a study of T cells in Graves' hyperthyroidism and ophthalmopathy. Study context: Staff took peripheral blood when the initial diagnosis was made, before any treatment began.

Study-wide findings and caveats: Through a model of 13 V-J features, ophthalmopathy was separated from stable hyperthyroidism.

Ten or more counts support this clonotype. The antigen is undetermined. Each patient was aged 18 to 65 and had newly diagnosed hyperthyroidism of under 2 months' duration. Trimming removed 1 base at V and 3 bases at J, with 27 bases between. The CDR3 consists of 20 residues. Germline CDR1 is SGHAT and CDR2 is FQDESV (reference sequence). RNA transcripts gave rise to amplified TCR beta CDR3 regions. RT-PCR in the first round (using the HTBI primer set) targeted the TCR CDR3. Each CDR3 protein gets one entry after TCRdb re-called the multiplex PCR reads with MiXCR. The profile covers approximately 510,000 distinct CDR3 sequences, with roughly 20% appearing a single time and 26% taken by the ten largest.

The rearrangement uses TRBV11-1 and TRBJ2-5, with D perhaps assigned TRBD1 or TRBD2 (5 bases each). Sequencing used blood. This receptor was identified in a man aged 18-30 years with Graves' hyperthyroidism. Written as DNA, the CDR3 is TGTGCCAGCAGCTTAGGAGGGGACCAGGAGACAAAATTGGGAAAAGAGACCCAGTACTTC. Residues: CASSLGGDQETKLGKETQYF.